This TCR beta chain emerged from a study of cytomegalovirus exposure and HLA in healthy donors (dated by TCRdb to the late 2010s). For the study in its entirety: An earlier analysis of 587 of the donors reported approximately 280 Gb of sequence data and 117 million unique TCR beta sequences obtained from about 179 million T cells. An early release that covered more than 550 HLA-typed donors contained 250 to 350 gigabases of sequencing data and about 93 million unique TCR sequences. Of the roughly 410 genotyped donors, 81% were placed in the genetic ancestry cluster associated with self-reported Caucasian donors. The study was designed to test whether signatures of past pathogen exposure could be identified by cataloging public T cell receptors. The T cell repertoires of around 730 subjects were profiled by immunosequencing and related to cytomegalovirus serostatus. A separate validation cohort of roughly 130 different subjects was used in addition to the roughly 700-subject first cohort. The study combined high-throughput TCR immunosequencing, statistical association of individual TCRs with disease status, and machine learning to predict cytomegalovirus infection status. To study patterns of TCR occurrence, a later analysis re-analyzed previously published TCR beta repertoires from hundreds of donors and added high-resolution HLA genotyping. The later analysis used no new phenotypic data to find candidate immune exposures, relying instead on TCR beta sequences and their occurrence across donors. In an earlier analysis of 587 of the donors, high-throughput TCR beta sequencing was used to judge whether each TCR beta V gene segment behaved as functional or pseudogenic. Donor age, sex, ethnicity and CMV serostatus were compiled alongside the repertoire data. In a later genetic analysis, genome-wide SNP genotypes for about three fifths of the roughly 670 donors were used, and that subset was treated as a discovery cohort. All discovery cohort repertoires had been generated using a single sequencing platform. HLA typing included class I and class II loci at four-digit resolution. Typing coverage varied by locus: roughly 629-640 donors for A, B, C, DRB1 and DQB1; under 550 for DQA1; around 610 for DPA1; about 450 for DPB1. Four or five DR-DQ haplotypes were handled as single units for association and clustering, since linkage in the cohort was strong. On average, roughly 200,000 unique TCR beta nucleotide sequences were sequenced per donor among several hundred genotyped donors of the cohort, with around 19% of those sequences being non-productive. Results the study describes overall, beyond this receptor: Only TCR beta chains were sequenced in this cohort, and the absence of alpha or paired-chain data limited detectable features. It was suggested by the authors that the approach could potentially be generalized to other disease states and immunological phenotypes. A further reported finding was that TCR beta sequences accurately predicted the HLA-A and HLA-B alleles for most subjects in the first cohort. Because some donors lacked HLA typing at each locus, the association tests relied only on the typed subset. The 87-base-pair reads could not distinguish some IMGT-functional V segments, including TRBV6-2 and TRBV6-3, so those segments were excluded. According to a later analysis, TCR association rates differed among HLA loci, with DRB1 alleles showing the most associated TCRs and HLA-C alleles showing the fewest. Presence/absence analyses assumed roughly uniform sequencing depth across donors, an assumption that may not hold. The classifier was reported to diagnose cytomegalovirus status with high specificity and sensitivity in both the original cohort and the validation cohort. Assigning TCR associations to individual alleles was difficult when HLA alleles, especially DR and DQ, strongly co-occurred. In an earlier analysis of some 500 of the donors, most TCR beta V segments were observed in productive rearrangements about 87% or about 30% of the time, broadly matching IMGT annotations. Most TCR sequences were observed very rarely across donors, whereas some public TCRs were present in many individuals. In a later genetic analysis, fewer N-insertions in productive TCRs were reported among donors in an Asian-associated ancestry cluster than the approximately 710-donor mean. V-gene and J-gene trimming of TCR beta chains was associated with a missense DCLRE1C variant in a later genetic analysis, and the association was replicated in an independent cohort. Most CMV-associated TCR beta chains appeared to be HLA-restricted in a later analysis, and the HLA associations seemed to be driven largely by CMV exposure. About 17 rarely observed V segments, including chromosome 9 orphons, were excluded from the earlier analysis of several hundred of the donors because counts were too low. A group of highly shared sequence variants was considered likely to be a technical artifact of the sequencing pipeline. A few of the identified cytomegalovirus-associated TCR beta chains were confirmed in vitro to be specific for cytomegalovirus antigens. According to a later analysis, parvovirus B19, influenza, CMV and Epstein-Barr virus appeared linked to several top co-occurrence clusters. A total of roughly 160 TCR beta chains were listed by the study as associated with cytomegalovirus. Correlated functional status among segregating V segments might be attributable to linkage disequilibrium, but an unknown experimental factor could not be ruled out. In a later analysis, around 15,000 TCR beta sequences were associated with specific HLA alleles at a false discovery rate of 0.05. In a later analysis, HLA-associated TCR beta chains were found to be more clonally expanded and to have lower generation probabilities than equally common non-associated chains. Immune exposure information for the cohort was limited to CMV serostatus.

With respect to this clone: Its antigen is currently not known. There are no base qualities to consult, and no much larger clone falls within one base.

The cohort was made up of roughly 670 healthy bone marrow donors. Cohort members were all nominally healthy when sampled, although unrecorded immune exposures were likely present. The donor tested CMV seronegative, placing the donor among the approximately 360 seronegative members of the cohort. Each donor provided a peripheral blood sample, and peripheral blood mononuclear cells were used for TCR beta sequencing. The Qiagen DNeasy Blood Extraction Kit was used to extract genomic DNA from the blood cell samples. To prepare the library, the immunoSEQ multiplex PCR assay was applied. For the multiplex PCR, a mixture combining 60 forward primers for TCR Vbeta segments and 13 reverse primers for TCR Jbeta segments was used. The CDR3 region of rearranged TCR beta genes was amplified from genomic DNA by a multiplex PCR assay. The Illumina HiSeq System was used to sequence the amplified TCR beta libraries as 87-base-pair reads. In the paper's pipeline: A later analysis tallied 80 million to 95 million unique TCR beta chains across the 700 or so repertoires, and around 9.9 million of those chains were shared by two or more donors. To remove PCR and sequencing errors, raw reads were error-corrected and collapsed into unique sequences using a nearest-neighbor algorithm that merged closely related sequences. V, D and J gene segments were assigned by aligning CDR3 sequences to IMGT reference sequences. For a sequence to be retained, a match of at least six nucleotides to both a V gene segment and a J gene segment was required. Rearrangements were called productive when the CDR3 lacked stop codons and stayed in frame with V and J; all others were non-productive. Following IMGT convention, CDR3 was defined as the stretch from the second conserved V-encoded cysteine up to the conserved J-encoded phenylalanine. Sequences without an unambiguous match to a single V gene segment were excluded from the earlier analysis of 500 to 700 of the donors. In an earlier analysis of more than 500 of the donors, a V segment was called functional when productive rearrangements were above 56.7%, and segregating when the standard deviation between donors exceeded 5%. A statistical classification framework was built for diagnosing cytomegalovirus status from the catalog of TCR beta chain sequences. In a later analysis, V and J genes were assigned by comparing TCR nucleotide sequences against IMGT/GENE-DB human TR gene sequences. The TCRdist pipeline was used in a later analysis to assign CDR3 sequences and most-parsimonious VDJ recombination scenarios. In a later analysis, each TCR beta chain was defined by its CDR3 amino acid sequence together with its V-gene family, and reads without a unique V-gene family were excluded. As a way to deal with suspected cross-contamination and a sequencing artifact, a later analysis dropped 450 to 600 nucleotide sequences that were highly shared and had low generation probability. A later analysis calculated a clonal expansion index for each public chain from normalized within-repertoire ranks of inferred template counts. A later analysis computed generation probabilities with a VDJ recombination model fitted to out-of-frame rearrangements, and checked the results against IGoR. Hypergeometric tests were used in a later analysis to score TCR-TCR, TCR-HLA and TCR-CMV co-occurrence, with a repertoire-size bias correction applied to the TCR pairs. In a later analysis, false discovery rates were estimated by permuting HLA or CMV assignments 20 times. In a later analysis, co-occurring TCRs were grouped using DBSCAN, with TCRdist sequence similarity added in when clustering inside HLA-allele-positive subsets. Repertoires with fewer than 30,000 or more than 120,000 public chains were left out of co-occurrence clustering, as were five repertoires with anomalous nucleotide sharing. This immuneACCESS table, as held by TCRdb, lists in-frame sequences with V and J called but not all clones. Of the missing ones, under half trace to an unresolved V gene in checked studies; the others have no known cause. V, J and clone size derive from that table, while D and trimming were established from the DNA sequence. For this sample the table gives roughly 130,000 clones, of which roughly 62% were detected only once. About 1.7% of the sample belongs to the ten largest clones.

Compared with germline, V lacks 4 bases and J lacks 4 bases; bases without a gene match: 5. CDR1 and CDR2 are read off the germline V gene as SGHDT and YYEEEE. From the cysteine through the phenylalanine, the CDR3 covers 14 amino acids. Left in the record is the CDR3 DNA by itself, 42 bases read in frame from the first base. Sequencing was carried out using PBMCs. The TCR originated in a male donor in good health and CMV-seronegative. The V and J segments used are TRBV5-6 and TRBJ2-5, with 9 central nucleotides matching TRBD1. The DNA is as follows: TGTGCCAGCAGCATCGGGACAGGGATAGAGACCCAGTACTTC. It is translated as CASSIGTGIETQYF.